This T cell receptor beta chain was recovered during a study of T cell responses to AZD1222 COVID-19 vaccine. Turning to the study itself: Second-dose intervals of approximately 4 or approximately 12 weeks were pooled. Study results and limitations: At baseline, seropositivity was found in only a handful of AZD1222 recipients. Spike-specific TCR breadth and depth went up after people got two AZD1222 doses. Clonal diversity was possibly underestimated; the donors were predominantly white British and more often female.

V lost 7 bases to trimming and J lost 7 bases; unmatched junction nucleotides: 17. CDR1 and CDR2 from the germline V gene are LNHDA and SQIVND (reference sequence). The CDR3 totals 16 residues. Note on this clone: The antigen is unknown.

Method: immunoSEQ multiplex PCR; TCRdb's copy keeps in-frame clones and lacks some. The table has roughly 110,000 clones, 75% to 90% seen once. The V gene is TRBV19, the J gene TRBJ1-2; TRBD1 matches 8 bases. The sequence was collected from an adult in good health. This sample comprised peripheral blood, obtained on day 0 of AZD1222 vaccination. Written as DNA, the CDR3 is TGTGCCAGTACCAAAATTGAGACAGGGGCCGGGCGTGGCTACACCTTC. Amino acid sequence: CASTKIETGAGRGYTF.